The 15 T cell receptor beta chains listed next were all sequenced from one sample in a study of OX40 agonist ivuxolimab in advanced cancers. Clones were read by immunoSEQ multiplex PCR, and TCRdb kept only the in-frame ones, dropping some. The sample lists just under 20,000 clones, around three quarters seen once, with 33% in the top ten. This material consisted of CD4+ or CD8+ T cells sorted from blood, taken in a trial of the OX40 agonist ivuxolimab. The receptor set was obtained from an adult with an advanced solid tumor such as melanoma, head and neck, liver or kidney cancer.

By sample share, this clone is medium-sized. This rearrangement joins TRBV30 to TRBJ1-2; possibly TRBD1 for D (6 bases). In germline, CDR1 is GTSNPN, CDR2 SVGIG (reference sequence). This CDR3 has 15 residues. With 3 bases removed from V and 4 bases from J, the gap between germline ends came to 18 bases. The CDR3 region is CAWRTSTGGTYGYTF. The CDR3 coding sequence is TGTGCCTGGAGAACCTCGACAGGTGGAACCTATGGCTACACCTTC.

The V call is TRBV2, the J call TRBJ1-1; D call uncertain. V was clipped by 4 bases and J by 5 bases, with 8 bases between them. The CDR3 runs to 12 residues. CDR1 and CDR2 from the germline V gene are SNHLY and FYNNEI. The CDR3 DNA follows: TGTGCCAGCAGTGTACAGAAGACTGAAGCTTTCTTT. Amino acids: CASSVQKTEAFF. The variable domain in full, completed from reference TRBV2 and TRBJ1-1, reads EPEVTQTPSHQVTQMGQEVILRCVPISNHLYFYWYRQILGQKVEFLVSFYNNEISEKSEIFDDQFSVERPDGSNFTLKIRSTKLEDSAMYFCASSVQKTEAFFGQGTRLTVV.

The J gene is TRBJ2-3, the V gene TRBV5-1; 11 nucleotides align to TRBD2. The V segment lost 5 bases and the J segment 6 bases; nucleotides outside the gene matches: 8. In germline, CDR1 is SGHRS, CDR2 YFSETQ. The CDR3 is made up of 15 amino acids. The CDR3 spells CASSLAGGPGDTQYF. The CDR3 nucleotides are TGCGCCAGCAGTTTAGCGGGAGGGCCTGGGGATACGCAGTATTTT.

CDR3 DNA sequence: TGTGCCAGCAGCTTACAGAGCTTCTCCACAGATACGCAGTATTTT. This codes for CASSLQSFSTDTQYF. This chain links TRBV9 with TRBJ2-3; D is uncertain. The V gene's germline CDR1 is SGDLS and CDR2 YYNGEE. The CDR3 is 15 residues long. The ends were cut back, 4 bases at V and 2 bases at J, with 14 bases in the middle.

The chain recombines TRBV30 with TRBJ2-2; no reliable D call. Trimming stripped 4 bases from V and 5 bases from J, with 23 bases between. Germline V lookup: CDR1 GTSNPN, CDR2 SVGIG (reference sequence). This CDR3 has 17 residues. CDR3 loop: CAWIGPDPIVRTGELFF. The CDR3, as DNA: TGTGCCTGGATAGGCCCCGACCCCATTGTTCGTACCGGGGAGCTGTTTTTT. The variable domain in full, completed from reference TRBV30 and TRBJ2-2, reads SQTIHQWPATLVQPVGSPLSLECTVEGTSNPNLYWYRQAAGRGLQLLFYSVGIGQISSEVPQNLSASRPQDRQFILSSKKLLLSDSGFYLCAWIGPDPIVRTGELFFGEGSRLTVL.

The chain uses TRBV7-2 and TRBJ2-7; the D gene is possibly TRBD2 (5 bases). CDR1 and CDR2 (germline): SGHTA, FQGNSA. V lost 3 bases and J lost 0, with 9 bases in between. The CDR3 extends over 14 amino acids. Here the CDR3 reads CASSFTSDSYEQYF. CDR3 sequence (DNA): TGTGCCAGCAGCTTTACTAGTGACTCCTACGAGCAGTACTTC.

This clone was detected ten times or more. The chain couples TRBV19 to TRBJ2-1; perhaps TRBD2 as D (6 bases). The CDR3 length is 15 residues. Trimming pared 0 bases from V and 3 bases from J, leaving 9 bases between. Germline V gives CDR1 LNHDA, CDR2 SQIVND (reference sequence). The CDR3 spells CASSIDGSIYNEQFF. The CDR3 DNA reads as TGTGCCAGTAGTATAGACGGGAGTATCTACAATGAGCAGTTCTTC.

There are a few counts of this clone. V is TRBV6-5 and J is TRBJ1-4; D ambiguous. CDR1 is MNHEY, CDR2 SVGAGI, per germline. Between the trimmed V and J ends, which lost 0 bases and 6 bases, there was a span of 14 bases. The CDR3 covers 16 residues. CDR3 in amino acids: CASSYSIQDPDEKLFF. CDR3 coding DNA: TGTGCCAGCAGTTACTCGATTCAGGACCCAGATGAAAAACTGTTTTTT.

This clone was found a few times. The gene calls are TRBV7-2 and TRBJ2-3, with D possibly being TRBD1 or TRBD2 (5 bases each). This CDR3 contains 15 residues. Germline CDR1 SGHTA, CDR2 FQGNSA. The V end lost 4 bases, the J end lost 5 bases, and 16 bases lay between the germline ends. DNA for the CDR3: TGTGCCAGCAGCTCCGTTGGGGCCCGGGGAGATACGCAGTATTTT. Residues: CASSSVGARGDTQYF.

This clone occurred a few times. The chain carries TRBV19 and TRBJ1-5; unclear D gene. Trimming stripped 5 bases from V and 5 bases from J, with 10 bases between. The germline V gene encodes CDR1 LNHDA and CDR2 SQIVND (reference sequence). The length of the CDR3 is 13 residues. CDR3 sequence: CASSVAVDQPQHF. The CDR3 DNA is TGTGCCAGTAGTGTGGCAGTTGATCAGCCCCAGCATTTT.

This clone has a handful of counts. The chain carries TRBV6-5 and TRBJ2-1; 11 bases match TRBD2. The ends lost 6 bases at V and 8 bases at J; junction bases unmatched: 9. The CDR3 is made up of 15 amino acids. CDR1 is MNHEY, CDR2 SVGAGI, per germline. Here the CDR3 reads CASRATSGIRHEQFF. In DNA form, the CDR3 reads TGTGCCAGCAGGGCGACTAGCGGGATTCGGCATGAGCAGTTCTTC.

The gene calls are TRBV6-1 and TRBJ2-6; a weak D match, TRBD1 (6 bases). CDR1 MNHNS and CDR2 SASEGT come from the germline V gene. The CDR3 extends over 15 amino acids. Trimming cost V 1 base and J 4 bases, with 8 bases left between them. The CDR3 loop reads CASSEGGTGANVLTF. For the CDR3, the DNA is TGTGCCAGCAGTGAAGGAGGGACAGGGGCCAACGTCCTGACTTTC.

This clone occurred a few times. CDR3 nucleotide sequence: TGTGCCAGCAGCGTGGGGACTGGCACAGATACGCAGTATTTT. Amino acid sequence: CASSVGTGTDTQYF. The chain has TRBV9 and TRBJ2-3; perhaps TRBD2 as D (6 bases). Germline loops: CDR1 SGDLS, CDR2 YYNGEE. The CDR3 is 14 amino acids. V was trimmed by 2 bases and J by 1 base, leaving 8 bases between them.

The V and J genes are TRBV7-2 and TRBJ2-3; a weak D match, TRBD2 (5 bases). The CDR3 extends over 15 amino acids. The germline V gene has CDR1 SGHTA and CDR2 FQGNSA. Trimming removed 1 base from V and 1 base from J, with 9 bases in between. The CDR3 nucleotides read TGTGCCAGCAGCTTAGTCTCCGGGGGCACAGATACGCAGTATTTT. Residues: CASSLVSGGTDTQYF.

The rearrangement joins TRBV9 to TRBJ2-5; 11 nucleotides match TRBD2. V lost 3 bases to trimming and J lost 5 bases; unmatched junction nucleotides: 12. CDR3 length: 17 residues. The germline V gene encodes CDR1 SGDLS and CDR2 YYNGEE. CDR3 in amino acids: CASSGSLAGEGEETQYF. The CDR3 DNA reads TGTGCCAGCAGCGGGTCACTAGCGGGAGAGGGAGAGGAGACCCAGTACTTC.